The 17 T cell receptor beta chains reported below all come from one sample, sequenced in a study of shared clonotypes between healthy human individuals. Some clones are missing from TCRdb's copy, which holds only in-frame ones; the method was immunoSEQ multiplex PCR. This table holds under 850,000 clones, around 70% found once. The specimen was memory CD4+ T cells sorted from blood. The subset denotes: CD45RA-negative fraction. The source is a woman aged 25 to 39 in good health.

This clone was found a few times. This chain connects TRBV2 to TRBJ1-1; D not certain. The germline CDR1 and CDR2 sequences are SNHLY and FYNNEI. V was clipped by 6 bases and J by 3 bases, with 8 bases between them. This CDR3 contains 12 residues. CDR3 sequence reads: CASSPGYTEAFF. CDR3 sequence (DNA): TGTGCCAGCAGCCCGGGGTACACTGAAGCTTTCTTT.

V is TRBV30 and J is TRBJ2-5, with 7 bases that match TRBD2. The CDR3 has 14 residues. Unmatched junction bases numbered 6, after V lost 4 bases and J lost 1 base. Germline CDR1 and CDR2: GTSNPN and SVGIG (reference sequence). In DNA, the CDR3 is TGTGCCTGGATTCGGGGGGACTCCCAAGAGACCCAGTACTTC. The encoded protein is CAWIRGDSQETQYF.

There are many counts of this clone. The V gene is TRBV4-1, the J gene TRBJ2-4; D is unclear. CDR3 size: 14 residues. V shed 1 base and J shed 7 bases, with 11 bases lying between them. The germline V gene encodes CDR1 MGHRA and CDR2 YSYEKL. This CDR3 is CASSQGVIGNIQYF. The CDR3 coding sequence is TGCGCCAGCAGCCAAGGTGTAATAGGGAACATTCAGTACTTC.

The CDR3 reads CASPYAGGNSNQPQHF. DNA of the CDR3: TGTGCCAGCCCCTACGCAGGGGGGAATAGCAATCAGCCCCAGCATTTT. The V call is TRBV18, the J call TRBJ1-5; 7 bases agree with TRBD1. Unmatched junction bases numbered 10, after V lost 8 bases and J lost 0 bases. The CDR3 runs to 16 residues. Looked up from germline, CDR1 is KGHSH and CDR2 is LQKENI.

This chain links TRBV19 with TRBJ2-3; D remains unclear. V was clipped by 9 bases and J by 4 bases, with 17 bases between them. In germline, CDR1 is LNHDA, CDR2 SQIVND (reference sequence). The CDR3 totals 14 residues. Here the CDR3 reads CARPHNRPSDTQYF. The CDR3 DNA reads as TGTGCCAGACCACATAACCGACCGTCAGATACGCAGTATTTT.

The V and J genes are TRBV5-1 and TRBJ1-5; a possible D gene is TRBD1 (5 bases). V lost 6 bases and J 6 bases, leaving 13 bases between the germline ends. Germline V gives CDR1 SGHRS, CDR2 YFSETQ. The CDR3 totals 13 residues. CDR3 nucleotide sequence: TGCGCCAGCAACGACAGTGCGAGTCAGCCCCAGCATTTT. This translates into CASNDSASQPQHF.

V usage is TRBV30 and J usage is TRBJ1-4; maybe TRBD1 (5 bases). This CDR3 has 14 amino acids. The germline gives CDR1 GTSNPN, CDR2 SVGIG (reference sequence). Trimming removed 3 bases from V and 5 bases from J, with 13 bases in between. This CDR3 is CAWRGGIVNEKLFF. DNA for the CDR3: TGTGCCTGGAGGGGGGGGATCGTAAATGAAAAACTGTTTTTT.

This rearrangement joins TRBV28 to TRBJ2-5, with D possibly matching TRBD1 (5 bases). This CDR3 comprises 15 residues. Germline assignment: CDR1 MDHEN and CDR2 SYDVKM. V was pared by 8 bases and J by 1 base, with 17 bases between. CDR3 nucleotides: TGTGCCAGCGCACCCAGACAGCAAACCCAAGAGACCCAGTACTTC. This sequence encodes CASAPRQQTQETQYF.

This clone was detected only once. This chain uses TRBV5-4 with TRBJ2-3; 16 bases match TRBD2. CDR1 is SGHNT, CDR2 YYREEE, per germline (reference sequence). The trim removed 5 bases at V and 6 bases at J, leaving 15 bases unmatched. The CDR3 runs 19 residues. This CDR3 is CASRRGLAGGFQSRDTQYF. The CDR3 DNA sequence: TGTGCCAGCAGACGGGGACTAGCGGGAGGGTTCCAAAGCCGGGATACGCAGTATTTT.

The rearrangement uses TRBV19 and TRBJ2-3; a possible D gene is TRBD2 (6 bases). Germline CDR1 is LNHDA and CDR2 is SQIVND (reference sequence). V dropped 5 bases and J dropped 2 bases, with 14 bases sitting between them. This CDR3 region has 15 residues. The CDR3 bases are TGTGCCAGTAGTTCGGGGGACTCACACACAGATACGCAGTATTTT. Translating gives CASSSGDSHTDTQYF.

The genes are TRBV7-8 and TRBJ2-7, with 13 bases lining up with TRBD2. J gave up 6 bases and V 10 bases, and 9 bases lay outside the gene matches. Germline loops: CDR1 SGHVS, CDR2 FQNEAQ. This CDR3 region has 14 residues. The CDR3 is CATSLGLAGAEQYF. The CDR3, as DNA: TGTGCCACCTCACTCGGACTAGCGGGAGCCGAGCAGTACTTC. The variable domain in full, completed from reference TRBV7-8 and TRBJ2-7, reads GAGVSQSPRYKVAKRGQDVALRCDPISGHVSLFWYQQALGQGPEFLTYFQNEAQLDKSGLPSDRFFAERPEGSVSTLKIQRTQQEDSAVYLCATSLGLAGAEQYFGPGTRLTVT.

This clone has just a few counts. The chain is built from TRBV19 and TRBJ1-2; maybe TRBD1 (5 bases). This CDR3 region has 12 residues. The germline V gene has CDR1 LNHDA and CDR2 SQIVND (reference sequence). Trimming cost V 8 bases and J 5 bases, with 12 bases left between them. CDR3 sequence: CASRLGDYGYTF. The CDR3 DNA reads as TGTGCCAGTCGATTAGGGGATTATGGCTACACCTTC.

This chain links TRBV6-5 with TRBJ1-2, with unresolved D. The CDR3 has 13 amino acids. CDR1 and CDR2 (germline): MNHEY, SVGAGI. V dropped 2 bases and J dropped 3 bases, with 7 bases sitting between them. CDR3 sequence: CASSYRADYGYTF. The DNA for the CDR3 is TGTGCCAGCAGTTACCGGGCAGACTATGGCTACACCTTC.

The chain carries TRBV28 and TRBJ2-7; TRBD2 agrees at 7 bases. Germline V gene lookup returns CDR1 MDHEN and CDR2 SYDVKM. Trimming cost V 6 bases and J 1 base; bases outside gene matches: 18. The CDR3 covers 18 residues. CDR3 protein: CASRARQLRLAPSYEQYF. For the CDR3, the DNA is TGTGCCAGCAGAGCCCGGCAGCTGAGACTAGCCCCTTCCTACGAGCAGTACTTC.

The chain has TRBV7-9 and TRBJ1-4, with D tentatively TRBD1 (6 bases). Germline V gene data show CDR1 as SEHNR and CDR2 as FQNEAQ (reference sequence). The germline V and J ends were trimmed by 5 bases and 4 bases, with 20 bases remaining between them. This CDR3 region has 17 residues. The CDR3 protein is CASSQWAAGANNEKLFF. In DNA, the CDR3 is TGTGCCAGCAGCCAGTGGGCCGCGGGGGCGAATAATGAAAAACTGTTTTTT.

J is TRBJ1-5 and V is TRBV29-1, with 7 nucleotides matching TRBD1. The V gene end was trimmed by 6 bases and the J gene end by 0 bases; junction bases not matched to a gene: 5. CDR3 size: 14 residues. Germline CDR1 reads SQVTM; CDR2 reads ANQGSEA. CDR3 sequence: CSVRDRNSNQPQHF. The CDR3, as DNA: TGCAGCGTCCGGGACAGAAATAGCAATCAGCCCCAGCATTTT.

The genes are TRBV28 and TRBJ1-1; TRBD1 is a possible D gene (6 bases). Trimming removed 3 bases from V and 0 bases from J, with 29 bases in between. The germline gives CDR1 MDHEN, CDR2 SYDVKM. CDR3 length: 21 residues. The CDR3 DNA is TGTGCCAGCAGTTTCATCTCCTGGTGGGGGGGCGAGGGACCCCTGAACACTGAAGCTTTCTTT. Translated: CASSFISWWGGEGPLNTEAFF.